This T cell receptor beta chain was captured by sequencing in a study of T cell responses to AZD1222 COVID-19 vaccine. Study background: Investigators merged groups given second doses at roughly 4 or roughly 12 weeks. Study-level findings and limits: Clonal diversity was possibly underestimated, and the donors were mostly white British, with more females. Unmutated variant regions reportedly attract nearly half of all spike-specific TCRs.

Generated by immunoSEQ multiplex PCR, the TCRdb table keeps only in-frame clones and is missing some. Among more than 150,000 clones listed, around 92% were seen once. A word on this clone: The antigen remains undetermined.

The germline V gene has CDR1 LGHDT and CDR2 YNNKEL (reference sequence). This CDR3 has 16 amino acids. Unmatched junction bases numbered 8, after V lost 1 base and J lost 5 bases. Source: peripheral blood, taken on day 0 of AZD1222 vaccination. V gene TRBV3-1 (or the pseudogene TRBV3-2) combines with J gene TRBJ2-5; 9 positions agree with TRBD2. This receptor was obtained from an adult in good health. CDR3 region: CASSQVAGGPGETQYF. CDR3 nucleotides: TGTGCCAGCAGCCAAGTGGCGGGAGGGCCGGGTGAGACCCAGTACTTC.